This entry is about one TCR beta chain. The target antigen is unknown. This entry comes from a study of T cell responses to AZD1222 COVID-19 vaccine. Turning to the study itself: Timing groups of about 4 and about 12 weeks for second doses were pooled. Study-wide results and caveats: Donors were mostly white British, more females; clonal diversity possibly underestimated.

This table comes from immunoSEQ multiplex PCR, and its TCRdb copy is limited to in-frame clones, with some not included. The table has about 91,000 clones, over 75% seen once. V was clipped by 1 base and J by 5 bases, with 5 bases between them. Per the germline V gene, CDR1 is LGHNA and CDR2 is YSLEER. The length of the CDR3 is 13 residues. The TCR comes from an adult in good health. V and J are TRBV4-3 and TRBJ2-2; a possible D gene is TRBD2 (5 bases). Specimen: peripheral blood, collected on day 0 of AZD1222 vaccination. As DNA, the CDR3 is TGCGCCAGCAGCCAAGGACTAACCGGGGAGCTGTTTTTT. Residues: CASSQGLTGELFF.